The 8 T cell receptor beta chains reported below all come from one sample, sequenced in a study of CD8+ T cells in alopecia areata. Documented treatment: oral pan-JAK inhibitor, 5-10 mg twice daily. RNA, once extracted, was reverse transcribed into cDNA for use as the sequencing template. Clones were sequenced by immunoSEQ multiplex PCR, and TCRdb holds only the in-frame ones, with some missing. The repertoire has approximately 210,000 clones, around two fifths of them found once; the top ten carry about 2.4%. Source: CD4+ T cells sorted from blood, taken at approximately week 37, from a patient treated with tofacitinib. The receptors come from a human donor with alopecia areata.

This clone turned up a few times. The chain carries TRBV19 and TRBJ2-4; D is perhaps TRBD1 or TRBD2 (6 bases each). Trimming pared 3 bases from V and 1 base from J, leaving 13 bases between. Germline loops: CDR1 LNHDA, CDR2 SQIVND (reference sequence). The CDR3 runs 16 residues. CDR3 region: CASSIPGGAAKNIQYF. Here the CDR3 DNA reads TGTGCCAGTAGTATCCCCGGGGGCGCGGCCAAAAACATTCAGTACTTC. Drawing the rest from reference TRBV19 and TRBJ2-4, the complete variable domain is DGGITQSPKYLFRKEGQNVTLSCEQNLNHDAMYWYRQDPGQGLRLIYYSQIVNDFQKGDIAEGYSVSREKKESFPLTVTSAQKNPTAFYLCASSIPGGAAKNIQYFGAGTRLSVL.

J is TRBJ2-1 and V is TRBV30; TRBD2 matches at 8 bases. The length of the CDR3 is 11 residues. Germline assignment: CDR1 GTSNPN and CDR2 SVGIG (reference sequence). With 4 bases clipped from V and 12 bases from J, the junction kept 5 bases outside the gene matches. The CDR3 nucleotides are TGTGCCTGGAAAGAGGGGACTAGGCAGTTCTTC. Protein product: CAWKEGTRQFF. Full variable domain (remainder filled in from reference TRBV30 and TRBJ2-1): SQTIHQWPATLVQPVGSPLSLECTVEGTSNPNLYWYRQAAGRGLQLLFYSVGIGQISSEVPQNLSASRPQDRQFILSSKKLLLSDSGFYLCAWKEGTRQFFGPGTRLTVL.

The chain combines TRBV5-1 with TRBJ1-1; no firm D call. Germline CDR1 and CDR2: SGHRS and YFSETQ. The CDR3 runs 15 residues. V lost 0 bases and J lost 0, with 9 bases in between. The CDR3 loop is CASSLGPVMNTEAFF. In nucleotides, the CDR3 is TGCGCCAGCAGCTTGGGTCCCGTAATGAACACTGAAGCTTTCTTT.

This clone was counted between two and nine times. The V gene is TRBV25-1, the J gene TRBJ1-5, with D unclear. Between the trimmed V and J ends, which lost 5 bases and 9 bases, there was a span of 17 bases. The germline CDR1 and CDR2 sequences are MGHDK and SYGVNS. This CDR3 spans 14 amino acids. The CDR3 reads CASSRGPANGPQHF. The DNA of the CDR3 is TGTGCCAGCAGTAGAGGTCCGGCGAACGGGCCCCAGCATTTT.

The V and J genes are TRBV2 and TRBJ2-2; 12 positions agree with TRBD2. V dropped 10 bases and J dropped 2; count of bases not matched to a gene: 8. The V gene's germline CDR1 is SNHLY and CDR2 FYNNEI. CDR3 length: 16 amino acids. DNA of the CDR3: TGTGCCACTTTTTCTAGCGGGAGGGAAAACACCGGGGAGCTGTTTTTT. Protein product: CATFSSGRENTGELFF.

The chain is built from TRBV14 and TRBJ2-7; TRBD1 might be the D (5 bases). V was shortened by 0 bases and J by 11 bases, with 8 bases between the two germline ends. The CDR3 has 11 residues. The germline CDR1 and CDR2 sequences are SGHDN and FVKESK. CDR3 sequence: CASSQETEKYF. The DNA of the CDR3 is TGTGCCAGCAGCCAAGAGACAGAGAAGTACTTC.

This clone was recorded once. The gene calls are TRBV29-1 and TRBJ2-7; the match to TRBD2 covers 15 bases. CDR3 size: 13 residues. The germline V gene has CDR1 SQVTM and CDR2 ANQGSEA. V lost 7 bases to trimming and J lost 4 bases; unmatched junction nucleotides: 2. The CDR3 here is CSAGLAGGYEQYF. The CDR3 bases are TGCAGCGCTGGACTAGCGGGAGGGTACGAGCAGTACTTC.

The chain links TRBV27 to TRBJ2-4; D tentatively fits TRBD1 or TRBD2 (5 bases each). V was cut by 7 bases and J by 1 base, with 23 bases left in between. This CDR3 has 18 residues. Germline assignment: CDR1 MNHEY and CDR2 SMNVEV (reference sequence). CDR3 loop: CASNSIKGTTGAKNIQYF. The CDR3 DNA reads TGTGCCAGCAACAGTATTAAGGGGACCACAGGTGCCAAAAACATTCAGTACTTC.